The 19 T cell receptor beta chains in this list originate from one sample, sequenced in a study of T cell changes during pregnancy in multiple sclerosis. The repertoire was sequenced with immunoSEQ multiplex PCR; TCRdb's copy has only in-frame clones and lacks some. The sample has 90,000 or so clones; approximately 90% are singletons. Here the sequenced sample was peripheral blood, taken in the first trimester of pregnancy. Receptors originate from a female donor in good health, enrolled as a control in a pregnancy study.

V is TRBV10-3 and J is TRBJ1-5, with 7 bases lining up with TRBD1. The V gene end was trimmed by 1 base and the J gene end by 6 bases; junction bases not matched to a gene: 3. The CDR3 has 14 residues. In germline, CDR1 is ENHRY, CDR2 SYGVKD. The CDR3 coding sequence is TGTGCCATCAGTGAGTATACAGGGGTTCAGCCCCAGCATTTT. It specifies CAISEYTGVQPQHF.

The genes are TRBV9 and TRBJ1-6; D gene unclear. Germline CDR1 reads SGDLS; CDR2 reads YYNGEE. The CDR3 is made up of 13 amino acids. V lost 3 bases and J lost 7, with 8 bases in between. The chain's CDR3 is CASSATGNSPLHF. In nucleotides, the CDR3 is TGTGCCAGCAGCGCAACGGGGAATTCACCCCTCCACTTT.

This chain connects TRBV5-6 to TRBJ1-2; D not certain. CDR1 is SGHDT and CDR2 is YYEEEE in the germline V gene. Deletions cut 6 bases from V and 5 bases from J, with 11 bases between. The CDR3 length is 12 residues. The CDR3 spells CASKSTEYGYTF. DNA of the CDR3: TGTGCCAGCAAATCCACGGAGTATGGCTACACCTTC.

This chain uses TRBV15 with TRBJ1-1; D is perhaps TRBD1 (5 bases). The V gene lost 0 bases and the J gene lost 5 bases, with 25 bases spanning the gap. The CDR3 consists of 19 residues. CDR1 is LNHNV and CDR2 is YYDKDF in the germline V gene (reference sequence). The CDR3 DNA reads TGTGCCACCAGCAGAGATATCTGGAGGGAGGGACCTCTCAGGACTGAAGCTTTCTTT. Translating gives CATSRDIWREGPLRTEAFF.

This clone was detected once. This sequence joins TRBV30 and TRBJ2-3; 13 nucleotides align to TRBD2. Germline V lookup: CDR1 GTSNPN, CDR2 SVGIG (reference sequence). J lost 4 bases, V lost 2 bases, and 3 bases had no gene match. The CDR3 is made up of 15 amino acids. In DNA form, the CDR3 reads TGTGCCTGGAGTTGGACTAGCGGGGGAGCAGATACGCAGTATTTT. This gives the protein CAWSWTSGGADTQYF.

The gene calls are TRBV6-6 and TRBJ2-3; the D gene is possibly TRBD1 (6 bases). The V gene lost 2 bases and the J gene lost 3 bases, with 12 bases spanning the gap. Germline V gene data show CDR1 as MNHNY and CDR2 as SVGAGI (reference sequence). This CDR3 has 15 residues. This CDR3 reads CASSYKDRLTDTQYF. DNA of the CDR3: TGTGCCAGCAGTTACAAGGACAGATTAACAGATACGCAGTATTTT.

This clone was detected only a few times. The CDR3 is CASSQALGQASEKLFF. Written as DNA, the CDR3 is TGCGCCAGCAGCCAAGCCCTGGGACAGGCTAGTGAAAAACTGTTTTTT. The rearrangement joins TRBV4-3 to TRBJ1-4; 8 bases align to TRBD1. Germline V gives CDR1 LGHNA, CDR2 YSLEER. This CDR3 has 16 residues. Trimming at V came to 1 base and at J to 7 bases, leaving 8 bases not matched to a gene.

The chain has TRBV11-1 and TRBJ2-5, with 7 bases identical to TRBD1. Looked up from germline, CDR1 is SGHAT and CDR2 is FQDESV (reference sequence). Trimming cost V 5 bases and J 3 bases; bases outside gene matches: 3. The CDR3 loop spans 13 amino acids. The chain's CDR3 is CASSPGTEETQYF. CDR3 coding DNA: TGTGCCAGCAGCCCCGGGACAGAAGAGACCCAGTACTTC.

The chain joins TRBV4-2 to TRBJ2-1; D may be TRBD2 (5 bases). Looked up from germline, CDR1 is LGHNA and CDR2 is YNFKEQ. Trimming pared 0 bases from V and 0 bases from J, leaving 12 bases between. The CDR3 spans 17 residues. This chain's CDR3 is CASSQEAWESSYNEQFF. CDR3 in DNA: TGTGCCAGCAGCCAAGAGGCCTGGGAGAGCTCCTACAATGAGCAGTTCTTC.

J is TRBJ2-5 and V is TRBV28; 7 positions agree with TRBD2. This CDR3 is 15 amino acids long. Germline values: CDR1 MDHEN, CDR2 SYDVKM. V gave up 6 bases and J gave up 3 bases; unmatched junction bases: 10. CDR3 region: CASSTGTTREETQYF. In DNA form, the CDR3 reads TGTGCCAGCAGCACCGGGACTACCAGGGAAGAGACCCAGTACTTC. The variable domain in full, with the rest retrieved from reference TRBV28 and TRBJ2-5, is DVKVTQSSRYLVKRTGEKVFLECVQDMDHENMFWYRQDPGLGLRLIYFSYDVKMKEKGDIPEGYSVSREKKERFSLILESASTNQTSMYLCASSTGTTREETQYFGPGTRLLVL.

The rearrangement joins TRBV7-2 to TRBJ1-1; maybe TRBD1 (5 bases). The CDR3 is made up of 13 amino acids. The V gene's germline CDR1 is SGHTA and CDR2 FQGNSA. The V end was cut by 10 bases, the J end by 5 bases, with 17 bases between. CDR3 sequence: CATGGRAVTEAFF. The CDR3 DNA is TGTGCCACGGGCGGCAGGGCGGTGACTGAAGCTTTCTTT.

The CDR3 DNA is TGTGCCAGCAGCGTAGTGGACTACGACGAGCAGTACTTC. Translated: CASSVVDYDEQYF. V usage is TRBV9 and J usage is TRBJ2-7, with D possibly being TRBD2 (6 bases). The CDR3 contains 13 residues. In germline, CDR1 is SGDLS, CDR2 YYNGEE. The V end lost 0 bases, the J end lost 5 bases, and 9 bases lay between the germline ends.

The V and J genes are TRBV30 and TRBJ2-4; D gene unclear. Germline CDR1 GTSNPN, CDR2 SVGIG (reference sequence). The CDR3 has 12 residues. The V end was cut by 5 bases, the J end by 0 bases, with 5 bases between. This chain's CDR3 is CAWAVAKNIQYF. CDR3 coding DNA: TGTGCCTGGGCGGTAGCCAAAAACATTCAGTACTTC.

This chain links TRBV18 with TRBJ1-4; 7 positions agree with TRBD1. V gave up 3 bases and J gave up 3 bases; unmatched junction bases: 13. Germline V gene sequence: CDR1 KGHSH, CDR2 LQKENI. The CDR3 totals 18 residues. The CDR3 DNA reads as TGTGCCAGCTCACCCCAGGGGGGCCCGGGGGCTGCTAATGAAAAACTGTTTTTT. As protein: CASSPQGGPGAANEKLFF.

The CDR3 sequence is CASSQQGISYLDTEAFF. DNA of the CDR3: TGTGCCAGCAGCCAACAGGGTATCTCCTATCTCGACACTGAAGCTTTCTTT. The chain couples TRBV7-8 to TRBJ1-1; possibly TRBD1 for D (6 bases). Germline-derived CDR1 and CDR2 are SGHVS and FQNEAQ. CDR3 size: 17 residues. V lost 5 bases and J lost 3, with 22 bases in between.

V gene TRBV9 combines with J gene TRBJ2-3; 10 nucleotides match TRBD2. This CDR3 is 16 amino acids long. The V gene end was trimmed by 4 bases and the J gene end by 6 bases; junction bases not matched to a gene: 11. Per the germline V gene, CDR1 is SGDLS and CDR2 is YYNGEE. CDR3 loop: CASSSRERGGGDTQYF. In DNA, the CDR3 is TGTGCCAGCAGCTCTAGGGAGCGGGGGGGTGGGGATACGCAGTATTTT.

The chain is built from TRBV4-3 and TRBJ1-1; weak D call: TRBD1 (6 bases). Germline assignment: CDR1 LGHNA and CDR2 YSLEER. The CDR3 runs 18 residues. Trimming removed 3 bases from V and 1 base from J, with 21 bases in between. This CDR3 is CASSHFPGGRLENTEAFF. The DNA of the CDR3 is TGCGCCAGCAGCCACTTCCCGGGGGGGCGGTTGGAGAACACTGAAGCTTTCTTT.

The V call is TRBV6-1, the J call TRBJ2-1; D is unclear. The V end was cut by 7 bases, the J end by 6 bases, with 10 bases between. Per germline, CDR1 MNHNS and CDR2 SASEGT. CDR3 length: 12 residues. The chain's CDR3 is CASISWANEQFF. The CDR3 bases are TGTGCCAGCATCTCCTGGGCCAATGAGCAGTTCTTC.

V usage is TRBV6-5 and J usage is TRBJ1-4; D remains ambiguous. CDR1 MNHEY and CDR2 SVGAGI come from the germline V gene. V dropped 5 bases and J dropped 7 bases, with 14 bases sitting between them. The CDR3 totals 14 residues. The CDR3 protein is CASSPGTESEKLFF. The CDR3 DNA reads TGTGCCAGCAGTCCGGGAACAGAATCTGAAAAACTGTTTTTT.